This T cell receptor (beta chain) is drawn from a study of blood T cell repertoires in COVID-19. For the study at large: Samples came from the United States, Italy and Spain, spanning acute and convalescent COVID-19.

Some clones are missing from TCRdb's copy, which holds only in-frame ones; the method was immunoSEQ multiplex PCR. The sample gives 450,000 or so clones, over 75% of which show up once; roughly 1.4% is in the top ten. While infection was still active, Seattle patients were enrolled and then followed longitudinally. This CDR3 region has 17 residues. J lost 1 base, V lost 5 bases, and 8 bases had no gene match. Germline CDR1 and CDR2: MGHRA and YSYEKL. This clonotype was obtained from a woman between 35 and 50 years old with COVID-19, enrolled during active disease. The sequencing sample was made of peripheral blood. This chain connects TRBV4-1 to TRBJ2-3; 11 bases fit TRBD1. The CDR3 region has the DNA TGCGCCAGCAGCGGTTCAGCGGGACAGGGGGGCACAGATACGCAGTATTTT. It specifies CASSGSAGQGGTDTQYF.